Listed below are T cell receptor beta chains from one sample, sequenced in a study of neoadjuvant nivolumab and ipilimumab in lung cancer. Clones were sequenced by immunoSEQ multiplex PCR, and TCRdb holds only the in-frame ones, with some missing. The sample yields 25,000 to 35,000 clones, 90% seen once. The sequencing used peripheral blood, collected after neoadjuvant nivolumab, alone or with ipilimumab, at or shortly before surgery. These receptors were collected from an adult with non-small cell lung cancer. CDR3s include the opening cysteine and the closing phenylalanine or tryptophan. The D gene is left open where the match is weak. Clone size is stated in some rows and not others, as once, few, many or a class when expanded.

>NA|TRBV9|NA|TRBJ2-5
CASSVEASEGPETQYF
TGTGCCAGCAGCGTAGAAGCGTCTGAGGGACCAGAGACCCAGTACTTC
>NA|TRBV7-2|NA|TRBJ1-5
CASSQGQYSNQPQHF
TGTGCCAGCAGCCAAGGACAGTATAGCAATCAGCCCCAGCATTTT
>TRBD2|TRBV2|once|TRBJ2-3
CASSEVALAARTDTQYF
TGTGCCAGCAGTGAGGTGGCACTAGCGGCACGCACAGATACGCAGTATTTT
>TRBD2|TRBV11-2|NA|TRBJ2-5
CASSLVSGGPQETQYF
TGTGCCAGCAGCTTAGTTTCGGGGGGGCCCCAAGAGACCCAGTACTTC
>TRBD1|TRBV6-6|few|TRBJ2-3
CASNPGQITDTQYF
TGTGCCAGCAACCCGGGACAGATCACAGATACGCAGTATTTT
>NA|TRBV5-1|NA|TRBJ1-1
CASSLSIPYSEAFF
TGCGCCAGCAGCTTATCAATCCCGTATAGTGAAGCTTTCTTT
>TRBD1|TRBV7-2|NA|TRBJ1-6
CASSLDVEGAPYNSPLHF
TGTGCCAGCAGCTTAGATGTGGAGGGGGCTCCCTATAATTCACCCCTCCACTTT
>NA|TRBV19|NA|TRBJ1-5
CASSVGLSFGYNQPQHF
TGTGCCAGTAGCGTGGGACTCTCCTTTGGGTACAATCAGCCCCAGCATTTT
>NA|TRBV7-2|NA|TRBJ2-7
CASSPAGNPYEQYF
TGTGCCAGCAGCCCTGCAGGGAACCCCTACGAGCAGTACTTC
>NA|TRBV19|NA|TRBJ1-1
CASSILGRAEAFF
TGTGCCAGTAGTATTCTGGGAAGGGCTGAAGCTTTCTTT
>NA|TRBV7-2|NA|TRBJ1-2
CASSMLAGDYGYTF
TGTGCCAGCAGCATGTTAGCAGGCGACTATGGCTACACCTTC
>TRBD1|TRBV5-4|few|TRBJ2-7
CARKSGQDNYEQYF
TGTGCCAGGAAGAGTGGACAGGACAACTACGAGCAGTACTTC
>NA|TRBV18|NA|TRBJ2-3
CASSPSAVLTDTQYF
TGTGCCAGCTCACCGTCCGCCGTACTCACAGATACGCAGTATTTT
>TRBD1|TRBV7-2|NA|TRBJ2-7
CASSMDWTGWYEQYF
TGTGCCAGCAGCATGGATTGGACAGGGTGGTACGAGCAGTACTTC
>NA|TRBV2|NA|TRBJ1-4
CASSPLREKLFF
TGTGCCAGCAGCCCCCTCCGGGAAAAACTGTTTTTT
>NA|TRBV15|NA|TRBJ2-5
CATSREQFQETQYF
TGTGCCACCAGCAGAGAACAGTTCCAAGAGACCCAGTACTTC
>NA|TRBV6-1|NA|TRBJ1-5
CASSGWGGGNQPQHF
TGTGCCAGCAGCGGGTGGGGGGGTGGCAATCAGCCCCAGCATTTT
>TRBD1|TRBV6-5|once|TRBJ1-1
CASSYSTQGSTEAFF
TGTGCCAGCAGTTACTCGACACAGGGGAGTACTGAAGCTTTCTTT
>TRBD1|TRBV10-3|NA|TRBJ1-2
CAIRDRTNYGYTF
TGTGCCATCAGGGACAGGACTAACTATGGCTACACCTTC
>NA|TRBV7-2|NA|TRBJ1-5
CASSFGGHSNQPQHF
TGTGCCAGCAGCTTCGGGGGCCATAGCAATCAGCCCCAGCATTTT
>NA|TRBV4-2|NA|TRBJ2-6
CASSWGDSGANVLTF
TGTGCCAGCAGCTGGGGCGACTCTGGGGCCAACGTCCTGACTTTC
>NA|TRBV11-1|NA|TRBJ2-3
CASSASWGVGTDTQYF
TGTGCCAGCAGCGCTAGTTGGGGTGTGGGCACAGATACGCAGTATTTT
>NA|TRBV27|NA|TRBJ2-7
CASNGDSYEQYF
TGTGCCAGCAACGGGGATTCCTACGAGCAGTACTTC
>NA|TRBV10-3|NA|TRBJ2-1
CAITGATEQFF
TGTGCCATCACAGGAGCGACTGAGCAGTTCTTC
>NA|TRBV7-2|NA|TRBJ2-7
CASSLVTGSRSEQYF
TGTGCCAGCAGCTTAGTTACAGGGTCACGGAGCGAGCAGTACTTC